Listed below are T cell receptor beta chains from one sample, sequenced in a study of CD8+CD57+ T cells in acquired aplastic anemia. TCRdb reprocessed the reads with MiXCR, giving one entry per CDR3 protein. The sample has 150,000 to 180,000 distinct CDR3 sequences; roughly 49% are singletons. Sequenced: sorted CD4+, CD8+, or CD8+CD57+ T cells (not recorded which) from PBMCs. These receptor sequences come from a human donor with aplastic anemia. Each CDR3 is given without its conserved first and last residue. A D gene is named only where the DNA matches it firmly.

J | length | D | V | CDR3
TRBJ2-1 | 16 | TRBD2 | TRBV5-4 | ASSSGWIAGGPGNEQF
TRBJ2-5 | 9 | NA | TRBV2 | ASSAGGGLG
TRBJ1-2 | 11 | NA | TRBV6-1 | ASSETENYGYT
TRBJ1-6 | 11 | NA | TRBV7-3 | ASSWTERSPLH
TRBJ2-2 | 12 | NA | TRBV7-3 | ASSQTANTGELF
TRBJ2-3 | 13 | TRBD2 | TRBV9 | ASSVVSGATDTQY
TRBJ1-2 | 13 | TRBD1 | TRBV5-1 | ASSPEPGTGGGYT
TRBJ2-3 | 12 | TRBD1 | TRBV24-1 | ATRGTGNTDTQY
TRBJ1-4 | 15 | NA | TRBV11-1 | ASSSTSGGRVNEKLF
TRBJ1-6 | 13 | TRBD1 | TRBV10-1 | ASNNRGDRNSPLH
TRBJ1-1 | 13 | NA | TRBV7-9 | ASSPPVSPHTEAF
TRBJ2-7 | 11 | NA | TRBV20-1 | SAFTGSSYEQY
TRBJ1-1 | 14 | NA | TRBV15 | ATSRDLGLEGIEAF
TRBJ1-1 | 12 | NA | TRBV5-8 | ASSLGQGMTEAF
TRBJ2-7 | 13 | NA | TRBV13 | ASSPRDKGIWGQY
TRBJ1-5 | 13 | NA | TRBV2 | ASSEGGADNQPQH